This T cell receptor beta chain is drawn from a study of blood T cell repertoires in COVID-19. Study in general: There were acute and convalescent COVID-19 samples, and they came from the United States, Italy and Spain.

Assay: immunoSEQ multiplex PCR; the TCRdb copy retains only in-frame clones and omits some. This table has a few hundred thousand clones, 70% to 90% appearing once. The CDR3 runs to 14 residues. The germline gives CDR1 MNHEY, CDR2 SVGAGI. V shed 7 bases and J 4 bases; nucleotides not matched to a gene: 10. The V and J genes are TRBV6-5 and TRBJ2-7; 7 bases line up with TRBD1. This sequence originates from a woman between 18 and 30 years old who had recovered from COVID-19. Sequenced sample: peripheral blood. The CDR3 reads CASTRTGTAYEQYF. CDR3 sequence (DNA): TGTGCCAGCACCCGAACCGGGACAGCTTACGAGCAGTACTTC.